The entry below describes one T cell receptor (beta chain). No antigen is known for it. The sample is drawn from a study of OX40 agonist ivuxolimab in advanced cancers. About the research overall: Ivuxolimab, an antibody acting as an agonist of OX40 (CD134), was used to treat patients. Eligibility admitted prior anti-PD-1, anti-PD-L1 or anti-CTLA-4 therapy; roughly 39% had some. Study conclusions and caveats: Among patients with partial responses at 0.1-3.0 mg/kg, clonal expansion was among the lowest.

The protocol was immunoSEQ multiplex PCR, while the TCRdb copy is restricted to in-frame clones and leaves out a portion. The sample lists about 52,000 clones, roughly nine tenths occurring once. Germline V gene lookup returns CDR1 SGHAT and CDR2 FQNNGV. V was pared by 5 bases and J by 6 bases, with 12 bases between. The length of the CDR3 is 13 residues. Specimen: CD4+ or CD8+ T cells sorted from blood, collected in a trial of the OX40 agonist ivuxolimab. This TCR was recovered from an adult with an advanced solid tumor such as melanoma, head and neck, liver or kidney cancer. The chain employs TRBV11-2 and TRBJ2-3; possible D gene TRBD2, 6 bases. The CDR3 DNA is TGTGCCAGCAGCGCGCGGGACGGGGATACGCAGTATTTT. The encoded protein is CASSARDGDTQYF.